This TCR beta chain was captured by sequencing in a study of T cell repertoires in cytomegalovirus infection. Study-level information: Signatures in public TCR beta sequences pointed to both CMV infection and matching HLA type. Overall study findings and caveats: Dominant in the ex vivo response were TCR beta clonotypes restricted by HLA-C and specific for CMV. Public TCR beta family frequency separated CMV-and-HLA carriers, including in an independent cohort.

This CDR3 is built from 14 residues. V dropped 6 bases and J dropped 5 bases, with 15 bases sitting between them. In germline, CDR1 is MNHNY, CDR2 SVGAGI (reference sequence). This clonotype appeared a few times. The antigen is unknown. TCRdb re-derived calls from the reads in MiXCR, one entry per CDR3 protein. The repertoire holds around 140,000 distinct CDR3 sequences, about 32% seen once, with about 50% in the top ten. The source of this sequence is a human donor in good health (CMV status not recorded). Some clones in this sample may be carry-over from other donors' samples. Sequences were derived from CD8+ T cells from cultured PBMCs, sampled from culture after CMV antigen stimulation. The chain couples TRBV6-6 to TRBJ2-3, with a weak D call TRBD2 (7 bases). This chain's CDR3 is CASSLRGAIDTQYF. As DNA, the CDR3 is TGTGCCAGCAGCCTCCGGGGGGCAATAGATACGCAGTATTTT.